These 29 T cell receptor beta chains were all obtained from the same sample, sequenced in a study of blood T cell repertoires in COVID-19. Measured with immunoSEQ multiplex PCR; TCRdb has only the in-frame clones, and not every one. The profile shows around 200,000 clones, about 80% of them singletons. Sequenced: peripheral blood. These receptors all come from a woman in her 40s with active or convalescent COVID-19.

The chain joins TRBV11-2 to TRBJ1-1; D might be TRBD1 (5 bases). Germline assignment: CDR1 SGHAT and CDR2 FQNNGV. Between the trimmed V and J ends, which lost 2 bases and 5 bases, there was a span of 24 bases. The CDR3 covers 18 residues. The CDR3 DNA follows: TGTGCCAGCAGCTTAAAAAGCGGGGGGATGGGGTTAGGTACTGAAGCTTTCTTT. Encoded protein: CASSLKSGGMGLGTEAFF.

The chain is built from TRBV9 and TRBJ1-1, with D tentatively TRBD1 (5 bases). The germline V gene has CDR1 SGDLS and CDR2 YYNGEE. Trimming stripped 3 bases from V and 5 bases from J, with 11 bases between. This CDR3 is built from 13 residues. The CDR3 region is CASSGQLGTEAFF. The CDR3, as DNA: TGTGCCAGCAGCGGACAGCTAGGAACTGAAGCTTTCTTT. The whole variable domain, remainder taken from reference TRBV9 and TRBJ1-1, is DSGVTQTPKHLITATGQRVTLRCSPRSGDLSVYWYQQSLDQGLQFLIQYYNGEERAKGNILERFSAQQFPDLHSELNLSSLELGDSALYFCASSGQLGTEAFFGQGTRLTVV.

The rearrangement links TRBV20-1 to TRBJ2-7; 9 bases are a match to TRBD1. The CDR3 has 14 residues. Germline V gene data show CDR1 as DFQATT and CDR2 as SNEGSKA (reference sequence). V trimming: 3 bases; J trimming: 3 bases; junction bases outside the gene matches: 6. CDR3 bases: TGCAGTGCTAGTAAGGGACAGGGTCGCTACGAGCAGTACTTC. Amino acid sequence: CSASKGQGRYEQYF.

This chain connects TRBV5-5 to TRBJ2-7; 9 nucleotides match TRBD1. Unmatched junction bases numbered 9, after V lost 1 base and J lost 7 bases. Germline assignment: CDR1 SGHKS and CDR2 YYEKEE (reference sequence). CDR3 length: 15 amino acids. DNA of the CDR3: TGTGCCAGCAGCTTGTCGGGGACAGGGCATTCGGAGCAGTACTTC. The encoded protein is CASSLSGTGHSEQYF.

This clone appeared a few times. CDR3 loop: CAWRHWGLSGSGELFF. The CDR3 coding sequence is TGTGCCTGGAGACACTGGGGGCTCTCCGGATCCGGGGAGCTGTTTTTT. The chain is built from TRBV30 and TRBJ2-2, with D possibly TRBD1 on 6 matching bases. The CDR3 is 16 amino acids. Germline CDR1 and CDR2: GTSNPN and SVGIG (reference sequence). Deletions cut 3 bases from V and 6 bases from J, with 20 bases between.

V gene TRBV5-1 combines with J gene TRBJ1-2; 7 nucleotides align to TRBD1. Germline V gene lookup returns CDR1 SGHRS and CDR2 YFSETQ. The CDR3 runs to 14 residues. J lost 7 bases, V lost 2 bases, and 8 bases had no gene match. The CDR3 bases are TGCGCCAGCAGCTTTGAACAGGGGAGCGGTGGCTACACCTTC. Residues: CASSFEQGSGGYTF.

This clone was observed a handful of times. The chain carries TRBV6-5 and TRBJ2-2; TRBD1 matches at 8 bases. Germline CDR1 and CDR2: MNHEY and SVGAGI. Losses at the gene ends were 8 bases for V and 3 bases for J; bases not matched to a gene: 5. This CDR3 comprises 14 residues. CDR3: CASPRGHDTGELFF. CDR3 DNA sequence: TGTGCCAGCCCCAGGGGGCATGACACCGGGGAGCTGTTTTTT.

In this sample, this clone turned up a few times. Additional DNA sequences in this sample encode the identical CDR3. The chain links TRBV27 to TRBJ1-5; no firm D call. Deletions cut 2 bases from V and 0 bases from J, with 8 bases between. The CDR3 is made up of 15 amino acids. Germline CDR1 is MNHEY and CDR2 is SMNVEV (reference sequence). The CDR3 spells CASSLEGYSNQPQHF. Written as DNA, the CDR3 is TGTGCCAGCAGTTTAGAGGGTTATAGCAATCAGCCCCAGCATTTT.

The chain employs TRBV27 and TRBJ2-1; 10 nucleotides agree with TRBD2. The CDR3 length is 15 residues. The J segment lost 8 bases and the V segment lost 6 bases, leaving 10 bases of the junction unmatched. The germline V gene encodes CDR1 MNHEY and CDR2 SMNVEV (reference sequence). DNA for the CDR3: TGTGCCAGCAGCCCTCCGGGACTAGCGACGGATGAGCAGTTCTTC. It is translated as CASSPPGLATDEQFF.

V is TRBV27 and J is TRBJ2-3, with 10 bases fitting TRBD2. The V and J ends lost 5 bases and 2 bases, in that order; junction bases with no gene match: 13. This CDR3 spans 18 amino acids. Germline CDR1 is MNHEY and CDR2 is SMNVEV (reference sequence). DNA for the CDR3: TGTGCCAGCAGTACGCAAGACTCAGCGGGAGGGCCCACAGATACGCAGTATTTT. It codes for CASSTQDSAGGPTDTQYF.

About this clone itself: Its ends do not fully match the called genes, so a read error is possible. The genes are TRBV7-2 and TRBJ2-4; TRBD2 might be the D (6 bases). Germline V gives CDR1 SGHTA, CDR2 FQGNSA. CDR3 length: 13 amino acids. CDR3 nucleotide sequence: TGTGCCAGCAGCTTAGGCGGGACGGTTCGTAGGAACTTC. Translation gives CASSLGGTVRRNF.

V gene TRBV6-5 combines with J gene TRBJ1-3; no clear D. Germline CDR1 MNHEY, CDR2 SVGAGI. The CDR3 has 14 amino acids. The V end was cut by 10 bases, the J end by 6 bases, with 19 bases between. Written as DNA, the CDR3 is TGTGCCACTGATGTGGAGGGTCCTGTAAACACCATATATTTT. Translation: CATDVEGPVNTIYF.

The V call is TRBV11-2, the J call TRBJ1-3; D unclear. The CDR3 contains 14 residues. Germline V gene sequence: CDR1 SGHAT, CDR2 FQNNGV. Between the trimmed V and J ends, which lost 4 bases and 2 bases, there was a span of 9 bases. The CDR3 loop reads CASSSPNAGNTIYF. In nucleotides, the CDR3 is TGTGCCAGCAGCTCCCCCAATGCTGGAAACACCATATATTTT.

The genes are TRBV6-1 and TRBJ1-5; tentative D call: TRBD1 (6 bases). The CDR3 has 16 amino acids. Germline CDR1 and CDR2: MNHNS and SASEGT. The V gene lost 3 bases and the J gene lost 0 bases, with 12 bases spanning the gap. The CDR3 is CASSETGVGSNQPQHF. The CDR3 DNA follows: TGTGCCAGCAGTGAGACAGGAGTCGGTAGCAATCAGCCCCAGCATTTT.

The rearrangement joins TRBV19 to TRBJ2-3; TRBD2 is a possible D gene (6 bases). CDR3 length: 15 residues. CDR1 is LNHDA and CDR2 is SQIVND in the germline V gene (reference sequence). V was cut by 6 bases and J by 0 bases, with 13 bases left in between. In nucleotides, the CDR3 is TGTGCCAGTAGCAGGGACTTCCTGAGCACAGATACGCAGTATTTT. Translation: CASSRDFLSTDTQYF.

J is TRBJ2-1 and V is TRBV14, with TRBD2 matching 10 bases. V shed 5 bases, J shed 2 bases, and the junction held 3 bases outside the gene matches. Germline V lookup: CDR1 SGHDN, CDR2 FVKESK. This CDR3 is built from 15 residues. The chain's CDR3 is CASSSSGGAYNEQFF. The CDR3 DNA is TGTGCCAGCAGCTCGAGCGGGGGGGCCTACAATGAGCAGTTCTTC.

The gene calls are TRBV9 and TRBJ2-7; 8 positions agree with TRBD2. Germline V CDR1 and CDR2: SGDLS, YYNGEE. The CDR3 totals 17 residues. Losses at the gene ends were 0 bases for V and 2 bases for J; bases not matched to a gene: 10. The CDR3 protein is CASSVDQGGRFAYEQYF. DNA for the CDR3: TGTGCCAGCAGCGTAGATCAGGGCGGGAGGTTCGCCTACGAGCAGTACTTC.

The CDR3 nucleotides are TGTGCCAGCAGCTTAGTTATGGGACTAGCTAATGAGCAGTTCTTC. It yields the protein CASSLVMGLANEQFF. The rearrangement links TRBV7-8 to TRBJ2-1; TRBD2 matches at 9 bases. This CDR3 spans 15 amino acids. Looked up from germline, CDR1 is SGHVS and CDR2 is FQNEAQ. Unmatched junction bases numbered 5, after V lost 1 base and J lost 7 bases. The full variable domain, rest sourced from reference TRBV7-8 and TRBJ2-1, is GAGVSQSPRYKVAKRGQDVALRCDPISGHVSLFWYQQALGQGPEFLTYFQNEAQLDKSGLPSDRFFAERPEGSVSTLKIQRTQQEDSAVYLCASSLVMGLANEQFFGPGTRLTVL.

V and J are TRBV4-1 and TRBJ1-2; a possible D gene is TRBD1 (6 bases). The length of the CDR3 is 13 residues. V was trimmed by 3 bases and J by 4 bases, leaving 9 bases between them. Per the germline V gene, CDR1 is MGHRA and CDR2 is YSYEKL. CDR3 protein: CASSQDSLYGYTF. CDR3 bases: TGCGCCAGCAGCCAGGACAGCCTCTATGGCTACACCTTC.

This clone was found a few times. The chain couples TRBV5-1 to TRBJ2-3, with D possibly being TRBD1 (6 bases). V was clipped by 4 bases and J by 0 bases, with 12 bases between them. The CDR3 totals 15 residues. In germline, CDR1 is SGHRS, CDR2 YFSETQ. The CDR3 sequence: CASSPTGQSTDTQYF. The CDR3 DNA sequence: TGCGCCAGCAGCCCCACCGGACAGAGCACAGATACGCAGTATTTT.

This clone occurred once. This rearrangement joins TRBV3-1 (or the pseudogene TRBV3-2) to TRBJ1-4; D possibly corresponds to TRBD1 (5 bases). Looked up from germline, CDR1 is LGHDT and CDR2 is YNNKEL (reference sequence). CDR3 length equals 13 residues. V was clipped by 1 base and J by 7 bases, with 7 bases between them. The CDR3 bases are TGTGCCAGCAGCCAAGGGACACCTGAAAAACTGTTTTTT. It is translated as CASSQGTPEKLFF.

The chain uses TRBV19 and TRBJ1-2; D might be TRBD1 (6 bases). V dropped 5 bases and J dropped 9 bases, with 19 bases sitting between them. Germline V gene lookup returns CDR1 LNHDA and CDR2 SQIVND (reference sequence). The CDR3 contains 14 residues. CDR3 region: CASSERGASTSYTF. DNA for the CDR3: TGTGCCAGTAGTGAGCGGGGGGCGTCAACTAGCTACACCTTC.

The chain employs TRBV5-4 and TRBJ2-5; tentative D call: TRBD2 (7 bases). V lost 2 bases and J lost 5, with 13 bases in between. Germline CDR1 is SGHNT and CDR2 is YYREEE (reference sequence). The length of the CDR3 is 14 residues. The CDR3 DNA is TGTGCCAGCAGCTTTCGGGGGGCCGGGGAGACCCAGTACTTC. It is translated as CASSFRGAGETQYF.

The CDR3 sequence is CAISDRTGGVQPQHF. The CDR3 DNA is TGTGCCATCAGTGATAGGACAGGGGGCGTCCAGCCCCAGCATTTT. The chain is built from TRBV10-3 and TRBJ1-5; 11 bases map to TRBD1. Germline V lookup: CDR1 ENHRY, CDR2 SYGVKD. The CDR3 runs to 15 residues. J lost 7 bases, V lost 3 bases, and 5 bases had no gene match.

This chain uses TRBV5-4 with TRBJ2-1; D not resolved. The CDR3 extends over 15 amino acids. V dropped 4 bases and J dropped 1 base, with 12 bases sitting between them. Germline CDR1 is SGHNT and CDR2 is YYREEE (reference sequence). The CDR3 DNA reads TGTGCCAGCAGCGCTGCACCCGGGTCCTACAATGAGCAGTTCTTC. This sequence encodes CASSAAPGSYNEQFF.

The chain combines TRBV5-8 with TRBJ2-3; D call uncertain. Germline CDR1 reads SGHTS; CDR2 reads YDEGEE. The V gene lost 0 bases and the J gene lost 0 bases, with 20 bases spanning the gap. CDR3 length: 19 amino acids. Here the CDR3 DNA reads TGTGCCAGCAGCTTGGTCTTACGTTCATTGCGGATAAGCACAGATACGCAGTATTTT. Encoded protein: CASSLVLRSLRISTDTQYF.

This clone was seen only a few times. The chain recombines TRBV4-1 with TRBJ1-6; D perhaps matches TRBD1 (6 bases). Looked up from germline, CDR1 is MGHRA and CDR2 is YSYEKL. V was pared by 4 bases and J by 0 bases, with 13 bases between. The length of the CDR3 is 17 residues. In DNA form, the CDR3 reads TGCGCCAGCAGCCGGTGGACAGACAGCTCCTATAATTCACCCCTCCACTTT. Translated: CASSRWTDSSYNSPLHF.

This chain links TRBV2 with TRBJ1-4; D ambiguous. Trimming stripped 3 bases from V and 4 bases from J, with 3 bases between. Germline V gene data show CDR1 as SNHLY and CDR2 as FYNNEI. This CDR3 contains 12 residues. CDR3 nucleotide sequence: TGTGCCAGCAGTGATAATAATGAAAAACTGTTTTTT. This encodes CASSDNNEKLFF.

The chain has TRBV18 and TRBJ2-1; D call uncertain. V was trimmed by 2 bases and J by 3 bases, leaving 8 bases between them. The length of the CDR3 is 14 residues. Germline CDR1 KGHSH, CDR2 LQKENI. The CDR3 DNA reads as TGTGCCAGCTCACCATCGGGTTTCTACAATGAGCAGTTCTTC. Translated, it gives CASSPSGFYNEQFF.